This TCR beta chain is from a study of blood T cell repertoires in COVID-19. Study in general: Sites in the United States, Italy and Spain provided acute and convalescent COVID-19 samples. PBMCs, B-cell-depleted T cells, or T cells were the source of the cDNA or gDNA that made up the material.

As originally analysed: Quantification of nucleated cells was approximated via reference gene primer amplification. Profiled with immunoSEQ multiplex PCR; TCRdb holds only in-frame clones, not every one. That table is the source of V, J and clone size, and D and trimming were worked out from the DNA. Of approximately 81,000 clones detected, around 89% appear once; the ten largest clones hold 12%. The CDR3 is 14 amino acids. Germline values: CDR1 SGHAT, CDR2 FQNNGV. V shed 6 bases and J shed 7 bases, with 19 bases lying between them. The chain links TRBV11-2 to TRBJ2-7, with D possibly being TRBD1 (6 bases). The sequence was obtained from an older man with active or convalescent COVID-19. Material: peripheral blood. The CDR3, as DNA: TGTGCCAGCAGATTCACAGCAGGGGTCGATGAGCAGTACTTC. As protein: CASRFTAGVDEQYF.